This TCR beta chain was found in a study of human T cells and chemical hapten exposure. Study-level information: Diphenylcyclopropenone doses were given weekly to the scalps of patients across the roughly 24-week study. A patient group, mainly female, showed alopecia areata, totalis or universalis.

The length of the CDR3 is 19 residues. Trimming removed 0 bases from V and 0 bases from J; junction bases left unmatched: 10. Germline loops: CDR1 SGHRS, CDR2 YFSETQ. Remarks on this clonotype: As yet, its antigen is unknown.

Time point meaning: pre-sensitization, week 0. Treatment: therapeutic diphenylcyclopropenone sensitization with weekly scalp DPC. General observations from the study: Significantly greater numbers of large CDR3 similarity clusters came from expanded TCRs than from controls. Patch test score showed a positive correlation with PT1 expanded TCR counts.

TCRdb re-called the RACE reads with MiXCR, one entry per CDR3 protein. The profile shows 250,000 or so distinct CDR3 sequences, roughly 7.4% of them singletons. The sequencing used whole blood, collected in connection with sensitization to the hapten diphenylcyclopropenone (DPC). J is TRBJ2-3 and V is TRBV5-1; 10 positions agree with TRBD2. This receptor was taken from a man aged 18 to 29 with alopecia areata. Some clones in this sample may be carry-over from other donors' samples. The CDR3 region has the DNA TGCGCCAGCAGCTTGGCGATGATAGCGGGGGGTACTAGCACAGATACGCAGTATTTT. The encoded protein is CASSLAMIAGGTSTDTQYF. The full variable domain, with the rest looked up from reference TRBV5-1 and TRBJ2-3, is KAGVTQTPRYLIKTRGQQVTLSCSPISGHRSVSWYQQTPGQGLQFLFEYFSETQRNKGNFPGRFSGRQFSNSRSEMNVSTLELGDSALYLCASSLAMIAGGTSTDTQYFGPGTRLTVL.